A selection of T cell receptor beta chains follows, all from one sample in a study of radiotherapy plus CTLA-4 blockade in lung cancer. Measured with immunoSEQ multiplex PCR; TCRdb has only the in-frame clones, and not every one. The table includes about 90,000 clones, about 83% detected once. Specimen: peripheral blood, collected from a patient treated with radiotherapy plus ipilimumab. The receptors were sampled from a human donor with non-small cell lung cancer that progressed on radiotherapy plus ipilimumab. Each CDR3 is given with its conserved first and last residue. D genes are given only for firm matches. The listing skips clone size in some rows; elsewhere it reads once, few, many or a size class.

j_call: TRBJ1-2
v_call: TRBV9
d_call: -
clone_size: -
cdr3_nt: TGTGCCAGCAGTGCGGGATTAAACTATGGCTACACCTTC
cdr3_aa: CASSAGLNYGYTF

j_call: TRBJ2-1
v_call: TRBV6-5
d_call: -
clone_size: -
cdr3_nt: TGTGCCAGCAGCCAAGCGGACCCCACCACGAATGAGCAGTTCTTC
cdr3_aa: CASSQADPTTNEQFF

j_call: TRBJ1-1
v_call: TRBV11-3
d_call: -
clone_size: -
cdr3_nt: TGTGCCAGCAGCCCTGGACAGTTTGAAGCTTTCTTT
cdr3_aa: CASSPGQFEAFF

j_call: TRBJ1-2
v_call: TRBV27
d_call: -
clone_size: -
cdr3_nt: TGTGCCAGCAGTTTAGGCCGGACAGACTATGGCTACACCTTC
cdr3_aa: CASSLGRTDYGYTF

j_call: TRBJ2-1
v_call: TRBV4-2
d_call: TRBD2
clone_size: -
cdr3_nt: TGTGCCAGCAGCCAAGAGATAGCGGGAGGGGTAGTTAATGAGCAGTTCTTC
cdr3_aa: CASSQEIAGGVVNEQFF

j_call: TRBJ2-5
v_call: TRBV12-1
d_call: -
clone_size: -
cdr3_nt: TGTGCCAGCAGCTTTGCTCGTAGACTAGTCAAAGAGACCCAGTACTTC
cdr3_aa: CASSFARRLVKETQYF

j_call: TRBJ1-4
v_call: TRBV4-1
d_call: -
clone_size: -
cdr3_nt: TGCGCCAGCAGCCGGGGGTTCGGCGAAAAACTGTTTTTT
cdr3_aa: CASSRGFGEKLFF

j_call: TRBJ2-1
v_call: TRBV15
d_call: -
clone_size: -
cdr3_nt: TGTGCCACCAGCCCTGGGGCGGGATTTCAGTTCTTC
cdr3_aa: CATSPGAGFQFF

j_call: TRBJ2-3
v_call: TRBV28
d_call: -
clone_size: -
cdr3_nt: TGTGCCAGCAGTTTGGCGGGGAGCACAGATACGCAGTATTTT
cdr3_aa: CASSLAGSTDTQYF

j_call: TRBJ1-2
v_call: TRBV19
d_call: -
clone_size: -
cdr3_nt: TGTGCCAGTAGGAGACAGAACTATGGCTACACCTTC
cdr3_aa: CASRRQNYGYTF

j_call: TRBJ1-2
v_call: TRBV14
d_call: TRBD1
clone_size: -
cdr3_nt: TGTGCCAGCAGCCAGGGGACAGTTAACTATGGCTACACCTTC
cdr3_aa: CASSQGTVNYGYTF

j_call: TRBJ2-1
v_call: TRBV7-9
d_call: -
clone_size: -
cdr3_nt: TGTGCCAGCAGCTTCAAGAATGAGCAGTTCTTC
cdr3_aa: CASSFKNEQFF

j_call: TRBJ2-7
v_call: TRBV11-3
d_call: TRBD1
clone_size: -
cdr3_nt: TGTGCCAGCAGCCAAACCTTGGACAGGGGGCACGAGCAGTACTTC
cdr3_aa: CASSQTLDRGHEQYF

j_call: TRBJ1-1
v_call: TRBV5-8
d_call: -
clone_size: -
cdr3_nt: TGTGCCAGCAGCTGGGCTCGTGGGATGAACACTGAAGCTTTCTTT
cdr3_aa: CASSWARGMNTEAFF

j_call: TRBJ1-5
v_call: TRBV19
d_call: -
clone_size: -
cdr3_nt: TGTGCCAGTAGTACGGACAGTCTTAGCAATCAGCCCCAGCATTTT
cdr3_aa: CASSTDSLSNQPQHF

j_call: TRBJ2-3
v_call: TRBV14
d_call: TRBD1
clone_size: -
cdr3_nt: TGTGCCAGCAGCCCCCAGACAGGGCGGACAGATACGCAGTATTTT
cdr3_aa: CASSPQTGRTDTQYF

j_call: TRBJ1-5
v_call: TRBV5-1
d_call: -
clone_size: -
cdr3_nt: TGCGCCAGCAGCCCCAGCAGCGGCAATCAGCCCCAGCATTTT
cdr3_aa: CASSPSSGNQPQHF

j_call: TRBJ2-1
v_call: TRBV10-3
d_call: TRBD2
clone_size: -
cdr3_nt: TGTGCCATCAGTGAGTCCGCTAGCGGGGGGGTAGGTGAGCAGTTCTTC
cdr3_aa: CAISESASGGVGEQFF

j_call: TRBJ1-4
v_call: TRBV5-1
d_call: TRBD1
clone_size: -
cdr3_nt: TGCGCCAGCAGCTTGGTGGGCGGGTTGCAGGGGGCGAGGACTAATGAAAAACTGTTTTTT
cdr3_aa: CASSLVGGLQGARTNEKLFF

j_call: TRBJ2-7
v_call: TRBV6-7
d_call: TRBD1
clone_size: -
cdr3_nt: TGTGCCAGCAGTTCCCGCGGGCAGGGGGTGTCTGAGCAGTACTTC
cdr3_aa: CASSSRGQGVSEQYF

j_call: TRBJ2-7
v_call: TRBV7-2
d_call: TRBD1
clone_size: once
cdr3_nt: TGTGCCAGCAGCTCCGGACAGGGCAGTTACTACGAGCAGTACTTC
cdr3_aa: CASSSGQGSYYEQYF

j_call: TRBJ1-2
v_call: TRBV4-1
d_call: -
clone_size: -
cdr3_nt: TGCGCCAGCAGCCAATCCGGGACGATTCGCTTC
cdr3_aa: CASSQSGTIRF

j_call: TRBJ1-6
v_call: TRBV27
d_call: TRBD1
clone_size: -
cdr3_nt: TGTGCCAGCGGTCAGGGGGCTGGTAATTCACCCCTCCACTTT
cdr3_aa: CASGQGAGNSPLHF

j_call: TRBJ2-1
v_call: TRBV10-3
d_call: TRBD2
clone_size: -
cdr3_nt: TGTGCCATCAACATGGGACTAGCGGGCAACAATGAGCAGTTCTTC
cdr3_aa: CAINMGLAGNNEQFF

j_call: TRBJ2-7
v_call: TRBV27
d_call: -
clone_size: -
cdr3_nt: TGTGCCAGCAGTTTAAGTGGCAGGGTGCACGAGCAGTACTTC
cdr3_aa: CASSLSGRVHEQYF

j_call: TRBJ2-7
v_call: TRBV2
d_call: TRBD1
clone_size: -
cdr3_nt: TGTGCCAGCAGTGAAATGGGACAGGGGGTCTTCCACGAGCAGTACTTC
cdr3_aa: CASSEMGQGVFHEQYF

j_call: TRBJ2-7
v_call: TRBV7-8
d_call: -
clone_size: -
cdr3_nt: TGTGCCAGCAGCTTAGCGGACAGACCCTACGAGCAGTACTTC
cdr3_aa: CASSLADRPYEQYF

j_call: TRBJ1-2
v_call: TRBV12-1
d_call: -
clone_size: -
cdr3_nt: TGTGCCAGCAGCTTGGGCCACCCGCCGACAGGTGGGGGGTATGGCTACACCTTC
cdr3_aa: CASSLGHPPTGGGYGYTF

j_call: TRBJ2-1
v_call: TRBV7-2
d_call: -
clone_size: -
cdr3_nt: TGTGCCAGCAGCTTAGGCGGGGCCTCCTACAATGAGCAGTTCTTC
cdr3_aa: CASSLGGASYNEQFF

j_call: TRBJ1-1
v_call: TRBV5-4
d_call: -
clone_size: once
cdr3_nt: TGTGCCAGCAGCACCAGGGGTGCCGAAGCTTTCTTT
cdr3_aa: CASSTRGAEAFF

j_call: TRBJ1-2
v_call: TRBV19
d_call: -
clone_size: -
cdr3_nt: TGTGCCAGTAGCTCGGGACTTCTTAACTATGGCTACACCTTC
cdr3_aa: CASSSGLLNYGYTF

j_call: TRBJ2-3
v_call: TRBV5-1
d_call: TRBD2
clone_size: -
cdr3_nt: TGCGCCAGCAGCTCCGGGACTAGCGGGGGGGCAGAAACGCAGTATTTT
cdr3_aa: CASSSGTSGGAETQYF

j_call: TRBJ1-2
v_call: TRBV11-2
d_call: TRBD1
clone_size: -
cdr3_nt: TGTGCCAGCACCGGATGGGACAGTCAAACAAGTCGCTACACCTTC
cdr3_aa: CASTGWDSQTSRYTF

j_call: TRBJ2-3
v_call: TRBV27
d_call: TRBD2
clone_size: -
cdr3_nt: TGTGCCAGCAGTTCCGGACTAGTTACGCAGTATTTT
cdr3_aa: CASSSGLVTQYF

j_call: TRBJ1-3
v_call: TRBV6-5
d_call: -
clone_size: -
cdr3_nt: TGTGCCAGCAGTTACTCCCGTACCGGAAACACCATATATTTT
cdr3_aa: CASSYSRTGNTIYF

j_call: TRBJ2-7
v_call: TRBV5-4
d_call: TRBD2
clone_size: -
cdr3_nt: TGTGCCAGCAGCTTGACTAGCGGGAGCTCCTACGAGCAGTACTTC
cdr3_aa: CASSLTSGSSYEQYF

j_call: TRBJ2-1
v_call: TRBV4-1
d_call: TRBD2
clone_size: once
cdr3_nt: TGCGCCAGCAGCCAAGATCATAGCGGGGGTTGGGATGAGCAGTTCTTC
cdr3_aa: CASSQDHSGGWDEQFF

j_call: TRBJ1-2
v_call: TRBV4-3
d_call: TRBD1
clone_size: -
cdr3_nt: TGCGCCAGCAGCCCGACAGGGGGCGCGGTCTATGGCTACACCTTC
cdr3_aa: CASSPTGGAVYGYTF

j_call: TRBJ1-2
v_call: TRBV25-1
d_call: -
clone_size: -
cdr3_nt: TGTGCCAGCAACGACCCCAGGGACCGCGGCTACACCTTC
cdr3_aa: CASNDPRDRGYTF

j_call: TRBJ1-5
v_call: TRBV27
d_call: -
clone_size: -
cdr3_nt: TGTGCCAGCAGGTCACAGGGAGGAGGCAATCAGCCCCAGCATTTT
cdr3_aa: CASRSQGGGNQPQHF

j_call: TRBJ1-2
v_call: TRBV6-6
d_call: -
clone_size: -
cdr3_nt: TGTGCCAGCAGTTACTACGGGTCACCCTATGGCTACACCTTC
cdr3_aa: CASSYYGSPYGYTF

j_call: TRBJ1-2
v_call: TRBV7-2
d_call: -
clone_size: -
cdr3_nt: TGTGCCAGCAGCTTCAGCGGCGGGGGGACCTATGGCTACACCTTC
cdr3_aa: CASSFSGGGTYGYTF

j_call: TRBJ1-1
v_call: TRBV2
d_call: -
clone_size: once
cdr3_nt: TGTGCCAGCAGCATACAGGGTGGCGAGAACACTGAAGCTTTCTTT
cdr3_aa: CASSIQGGENTEAFF

j_call: TRBJ1-1
v_call: TRBV7-2
d_call: -
clone_size: once
cdr3_nt: TGTGCCAGCAGCTTAATGGGGTACACTGAAGCTTTCTTT
cdr3_aa: CASSLMGYTEAFF

j_call: TRBJ2-2
v_call: TRBV11-3
d_call: -
clone_size: -
cdr3_nt: TGTGCCAGCAGCTTAGGGGTGGGGGAGCTGTTTTTT
cdr3_aa: CASSLGVGELFF

j_call: TRBJ2-1
v_call: TRBV4-3
d_call: TRBD2
clone_size: few
cdr3_nt: TGCGCCAGCAGCCAAGACGCGGGGGGGCCGGGTGAGCAGTTCTTC
cdr3_aa: CASSQDAGGPGEQFF

j_call: TRBJ2-1
v_call: TRBV4-1
d_call: TRBD2
clone_size: -
cdr3_nt: TGCGCCAGCAGCCACCTTACGGCTAGTAGCGGGAGCTACAATGAGCAGTTCTTC
cdr3_aa: CASSHLTASSGSYNEQFF

j_call: TRBJ2-7
v_call: TRBV2
d_call: TRBD1
clone_size: -
cdr3_nt: TGTGCCAGTCATACGGGACAGGGTAGTTACGAGCAGTACTTC
cdr3_aa: CASHTGQGSYEQYF

j_call: TRBJ2-6
v_call: TRBV11-2
d_call: -
clone_size: few
cdr3_nt: TGTGCCAGCAGCTTCGGGGCCAACGTCCTGACTTTC
cdr3_aa: CASSFGANVLTF

j_call: TRBJ1-1
v_call: TRBV11-3
d_call: -
clone_size: -
cdr3_nt: TGTGCCAGCAGCCGTGTGCTTAGTGGTGCTGAAGCTTTCTTT
cdr3_aa: CASSRVLSGAEAFF